A single sample is the source of the 22 T cell receptor beta chains below, sequenced in a study of T cells in women clearing cervical HPV infection. Method: immunoSEQ multiplex PCR; TCRdb's copy keeps in-frame clones and lacks some. This sample's table has tens of thousands of clones. Sequencing was done on a sample of blood buffy coat. The receptors come from a woman aged 18-70 years with a cervical HPV16 infection that either progressed to CIN3+ or cleared (not recorded which).

In regard to this clone: The read ends 3 residues shy of where the CDR3 ends; the end is completed using the germline J gene. The chain uses TRBV20-1 and TRBJ2-1; TRBD2 matches 14 bases. V gave up 5 bases and J gave up 6 bases; unmatched junction bases: 6. CDR1 and CDR2 (germline): DFQATT, SNEGSKA (reference sequence). The CDR3 totals 15 residues. This CDR3 reads CSAHPGTSGSNEQFF. Partial CDR3 DNA: TGCAGTGCTCACCCAGGGACTAGCGGGAGCAATGAG.

The covered CDR3 bases are TGTGCCAGTACCGGACAGCTGATCTATGGC. Amino acid sequence: CASTGQLIYG. The whole CDR3 region reads CASTGQLIYGYTF. J is TRBJ1-2 and V is TRBV19; possibly TRBD1 for D (6 bases). The missing CDR3 end, 3 residues past where the read stops, is filled in from the germline J gene. The CDR3 contains 13 residues. Germline-derived CDR1 and CDR2 are LNHDA and SQIVND (reference sequence). V was pared by 7 bases and J by 4 bases, with 13 bases between.

Regarding this clone: The sequence runs out 3 residues before the end of the CDR3; the remainder is reconstructed from the germline J gene. The chain carries TRBV2 and TRBJ2-7, with a possible D match to TRBD2 (5 bases). V was clipped by 8 bases and J by 4 bases, with 12 bases between them. Germline CDR1 and CDR2: SNHLY and FYNNEI. This CDR3 contains 12 residues. CDR3: CASQADIYEQYF. The DNA read from the CDR3 is TGTGCCAGCCAAGCGGATATATACGAG.

Of note for this clone: The junction shows a germline mismatch at one end, possibly a read error. The CDR3 extends 3 residues past the end of the read, so its final part is completed from the germline J gene. In the same sample, other DNA sequences code for this CDR3. The chain recombines TRBV5-1 with TRBJ1-3; perhaps TRBD1 as D (6 bases). Germline CDR1 is SGHRS and CDR2 is YFSETQ. This CDR3 comprises 15 residues. CDR3 DNA (partial): TGCGCCAGCAGCTTCAGGGGAGTTCCTGGAAACACT. It is translated as CASSFRGVPGNT. The whole CDR3 protein is CASSFRGVPGNTIYF.

The CDR3 DNA, read in part, is TGTGCCAGCAGACCTCCGGGACTAGATTCCTACGAG. It codes for CASRPPGLDSYE. The whole CDR3 reads CASRPPGLDSYEQYF. This chain joins TRBV7-2 and TRBJ2-7; 8 bases are shared with TRBD2. The CDR3 end lies 3 residues beyond the end of the read and is filled in from the germline J gene. The length of the CDR3 is 15 residues. Germline loops: CDR1 SGHTA, CDR2 FQGNSA. Unmatched junction bases numbered 8, after V lost 6 bases and J lost 1 base.

With regard to this clone: The CDR3 end lies 3 residues beyond the end of the read and is filled in from the germline J gene. The V and J genes are TRBV7-9 and TRBJ1-2; possibly TRBD1 for D (5 bases). Germline assignment: CDR1 SEHNR and CDR2 FQNEAQ (reference sequence). The CDR3 is 14 residues long. CDR3 residues: CASSLAVGDYDYTF. CDR3 DNA, as far as it was read: TGTGCCAGCAGCTTAGCGGTGGGGGACTACGAC. The variable domain in full, completed from reference TRBV7-9 and TRBJ1-2, reads DTGVSQNPRHKITKRGQNVTFRCDPISEHNRLYWYRQTLGQGPEFLTYFQNEAQLEKSRLLSDRFSAERPKGSFSTLEIQRTEQGDSAMYLCASSLAVGDYDYTFGSGTRLTVV.

Partial CDR3 DNA: TGTGCCAGCAGTGTCCGGACAGAAAATTCACCC. It is translated as CASSVRTENSP. The whole CDR3 is CASSVRTENSPLHF. This sequence joins TRBV6-1 and TRBJ1-6; tentative D call: TRBD1 (6 bases). Read data end 3 residues before the CDR3 end; the end is taken from the germline J gene. CDR3 length: 14 residues. Germline assignment: CDR1 MNHNS and CDR2 SASEGT. Between the trimmed V and J ends, which lost 4 bases and 7 bases, there was a span of 11 bases.

In the case of this clone: The read ends 3 residues early relative to the CDR3; the germline J gene fills the gap. This chain links TRBV23-1 with TRBJ1-2, with 7 bases identical to TRBD1. TRBV23-1 is an ORF, and what it does is uncertain. The CDR3 runs 17 residues. The CDR3 reads CASSEALDRVDGDTYTF. Incomplete CDR3 DNA: TGCGCCAGCAGTGAAGCCTTAGACAGGGTTGATGGAGATACC.

Details on this clone: The read stops 3 residues short of the end of the CDR3; the missing end is completed from the germline J gene. This chain joins TRBV24-1 and TRBJ2-3; TRBD2 agrees at 7 bases. The CDR3 is made up of 15 amino acids. Germline trimming cut 4 bases from V and 2 bases from J; bases unmatched to any gene: 5. Germline CDR1 reads KGHDR; CDR2 reads SFDVKD. Here the CDR3 reads CATSDPLADTDTQYF. The DNA read from the CDR3 is TGTGCCACCAGTGACCCCCTAGCGGACACAGATACG.

As to this clone: The read ends 3 residues shy of where the CDR3 ends; the end is completed using the germline J gene. The chain joins TRBV20-1 to TRBJ1-1; D perhaps matches TRBD1 (6 bases). Germline CDR1 DFQATT, CDR2 SNEGSKA (reference sequence). The CDR3 totals 12 residues. Trimming pared 3 bases from V and 4 bases from J, leaving 9 bases between. The CDR3 here is CSASSGATEAFF. The sequenced CDR3 bases are TGCAGTGCTAGTTCAGGGGCCACTGAA.

As for this clone: The read falls 3 residues short of the CDR3 end, and the missing part is taken from the germline J gene. The J gene is TRBJ2-5, the V gene TRBV20-1, with D possibly matching TRBD1 (6 bases). Trimming removed 3 bases from V and 2 bases from J, with 16 bases in between. Germline V gene data show CDR1 as DFQATT and CDR2 as SNEGSKA (reference sequence). The CDR3 loop spans 15 amino acids. CDR3 DNA (partial): TGCAGTGCTAGGGGACACCCCGGGAAACAAGAGACC. As protein: CSARGHPGKQET. The entire CDR3 protein is CSARGHPGKQETQYF.

About this clone itself: The read ends 3 residues before the CDR3 terminus; that terminus is restored from the germline J gene. The J gene is TRBJ1-5, the V gene TRBV6-2 or TRBV6-3; D ambiguous. Germline CDR1 reads MNHEY; CDR2 reads SVGEGT. This CDR3 has 12 amino acids. The sequenced part of the CDR3 DNA is TGTGCCAGCAGTTTCCCGGGTCCACCC. It codes for CASSFPGPP. The whole CDR3 is CASSFPGPPQHF.

With respect to this clone: The read halts 3 residues ahead of the CDR3 end, with the missing end drawn from the germline J gene. This chain connects TRBV6-1 to TRBJ2-3; the match to TRBD1 covers 7 bases. The CDR3 has 14 amino acids. Germline CDR1 MNHNS, CDR2 SASEGT. The CDR3 bases that were read are TGTGCCAGCAGTGGAGGACAGGTGGTAGAGACG. Translation: CASSGGQVVET. The complete CDR3 reads CASSGGQVVETQYF.

With regard to this clone: From the germline J gene comes the end of the CDR3, since the read stops 3 residues before it. The chain joins TRBV7-6 to TRBJ1-2; possible D gene TRBD1, 5 bases. The CDR3 has 15 residues. Per germline, CDR1 SGHVS and CDR2 FNYEAQ. Here the CDR3 reads CASSLGGGKGDTYTF. CDR3 bases read: TGTGCCAGCAGCCTCGGGGGAGGGAAAGGTGATACC.

As for this clone: The read terminates 3 residues ahead of where the CDR3 ends, so the germline J gene completes it. The chain links TRBV7-2 to TRBJ1-2, with no clear D. The CDR3 contains 16 residues. Germline CDR1 reads SGHTA; CDR2 reads FQGNSA. CDR3 region: CASSLASGVNSYDYTF. The CDR3 DNA, read in part, is TGTGCCAGCAGCTTAGCGTCCGGGGTTAACTCCTACGAC.

Points on this clone: The sequence runs out 3 residues before the end of the CDR3; the remainder is reconstructed from the germline J gene. The chain carries TRBV19 and TRBJ1-1; 7 nucleotides line up with TRBD1. CDR1 is LNHDA, CDR2 SQIVND, per germline (reference sequence). J gave up 2 bases and V 7 bases, and 7 bases lay outside the gene matches. There are 14 residues in the CDR3. The part of the CDR3 DNA that was read is TGTGCCAGTACACGGGGACAGATAAACACTGAA. Translating it yields CASTRGQINTE. The entire CDR3 protein is CASTRGQINTEAFF.

Worth noting for this clone: From the germline J gene comes the end of the CDR3, since the read stops 3 residues before it. The genes are TRBV7-9 and TRBJ2-3, with 10 nucleotides matching TRBD2. From germline, CDR1 is SEHNR and CDR2 FQNEAQ (reference sequence). There are 15 residues in the CDR3. CDR3 loop: CASSLELAGVETQYF. The part of the CDR3 DNA that was read is TGTGCCAGCAGCTTAGAGCTAGCGGGGGTCGAGACG.

A word on this clone: The sequence runs out 3 residues before the end of the CDR3; the remainder is reconstructed from the germline J gene. This rearrangement joins TRBV20-1 to TRBJ2-3, with TRBD2 matching over 11 bases. Looked up from germline, CDR1 is DFQATT and CDR2 is SNEGSKA (reference sequence). V lost 1 base to trimming and J lost 3 bases; unmatched junction nucleotides: 3. The CDR3 runs to 15 residues. CDR3 DNA (partial): TGCAGTGCTAGAGCCCCTAGCGGGAGGACAGATACG. Amino acid sequence: CSARAPSGRTDT. The CDR3 reads in full as CSARAPSGRTDTQYF.

A note on this clone: The CDR3 is cut off 3 residues early in the read; its end comes from the germline J gene. This rearrangement joins TRBV5-5 to TRBJ2-2; no clear D gene. Germline CDR1 reads SGHKS; CDR2 reads YYEKEE (reference sequence). The CDR3 contains 13 residues. This CDR3 reads CASSLLTNEKLFF. The sequenced part of the CDR3 DNA is TGTGCCAGCAGCTTGCTCACTAATGAAAAG.

Notes on this clone: The CDR3 extends 3 residues past the end of the read, so its final part is completed from the germline J gene. This chain links TRBV5-1 with TRBJ2-1, with 10 bases aligning to TRBD2. V lost 1 base and J lost 7; bases outside the gene matches: 5. From germline, CDR1 is SGHRS and CDR2 YFSETQ. The CDR3 runs 15 residues. The CDR3 bases that were read are TGCGCCAGCAGCTTGATAGCGGGAGGATTAAATGAG. It codes for CASSLIAGGLNE. The full CDR3 protein is CASSLIAGGLNEQFF.

On this clone itself: The CDR3 goes on 3 residues after the read ends, and that part is filled in from the germline J gene. This chain links TRBV29-1 with TRBJ1-2, with D unresolved. Germline loops: CDR1 SQVTM, CDR2 ANQGSEA. The CDR3 totals 15 residues. The DNA read from the CDR3 is TGCAGCGTGACCAACCCGGTCAGGCCGCCCCCGGGC. It encodes CSVTNPVRPPPG. The complete CDR3 protein is CSVTNPVRPPPGYTF. The full variable domain, rest sourced from reference TRBV29-1 and TRBJ1-2, is SAVISQKPSRDICQRGTSLTIQCQVDSQVTMMFWYRQQPGQSLTLIATANQGSEATYESGFVIDKFPISRPNLTFSTLTVSNMSPEDSSIYLCSVTNPVRPPPGYTFGSGTRLTVV.

With respect to this clone: The observed sequence ends 3 residues before the CDR3 terminus, with the missing tail filled in from the germline J gene. The chain joins TRBV20-1 to TRBJ2-3; 10 bases map to TRBD2. V shed 5 bases and J 2 bases; nucleotides not matched to a gene: 7. This CDR3 spans 15 amino acids. Germline CDR1 reads DFQATT; CDR2 reads SNEGSKA (reference sequence). CDR3 DNA (partial): TGCAGTGCTCGCCCGGGACTAGCGTTCACAGATACG. Translating it yields CSARPGLAFTDT. The whole CDR3 region reads CSARPGLAFTDTQYF.